The T cell receptor beta chain under discussion was sequenced for a study of blood T cell repertoires in COVID-19. Sequencing used immunoSEQ multiplex PCR; TCRdb keeps in-frame clones, though not all of them. The data contain 350,000 or so clones, roughly 90% of them singletons. Study members were between about 18 and 95 years old and lived in some 22 US regions. This CDR3 is 15 amino acids long. Germline V CDR1 and CDR2: LNHNV, YYDKDF (reference sequence). The V segment lost 7 bases and the J segment 4 bases; nucleotides outside the gene matches: 12. The origin of this receptor is a young woman who had been exposed to COVID-19. This chain connects TRBV15 to TRBJ1-2; 7 nucleotides line up with TRBD1. Sequencing was carried out using PBMCs or T cells enriched from blood (not recorded which). The DNA for the CDR3 is TGTGCCACCAATGTGGACAGGACAGTCGTCTATGGCTACACCTTC. Translating gives CATNVDRTVVYGYTF.